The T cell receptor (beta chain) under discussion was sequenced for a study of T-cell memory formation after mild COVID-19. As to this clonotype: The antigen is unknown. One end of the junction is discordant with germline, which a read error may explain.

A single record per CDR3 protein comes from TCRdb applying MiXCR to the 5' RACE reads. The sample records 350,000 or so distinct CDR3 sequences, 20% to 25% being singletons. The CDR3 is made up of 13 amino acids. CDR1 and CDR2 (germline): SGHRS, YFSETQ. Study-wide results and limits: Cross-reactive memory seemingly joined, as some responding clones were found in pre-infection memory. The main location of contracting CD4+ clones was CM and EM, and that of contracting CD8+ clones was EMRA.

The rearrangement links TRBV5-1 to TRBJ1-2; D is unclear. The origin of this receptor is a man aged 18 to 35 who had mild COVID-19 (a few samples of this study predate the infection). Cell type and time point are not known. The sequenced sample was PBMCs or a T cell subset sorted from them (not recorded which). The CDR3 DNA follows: TGCGCCAGCAGCAAAACAGCGGTCTATGGATACACCTTC. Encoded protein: CASSKTAVYGYTF.